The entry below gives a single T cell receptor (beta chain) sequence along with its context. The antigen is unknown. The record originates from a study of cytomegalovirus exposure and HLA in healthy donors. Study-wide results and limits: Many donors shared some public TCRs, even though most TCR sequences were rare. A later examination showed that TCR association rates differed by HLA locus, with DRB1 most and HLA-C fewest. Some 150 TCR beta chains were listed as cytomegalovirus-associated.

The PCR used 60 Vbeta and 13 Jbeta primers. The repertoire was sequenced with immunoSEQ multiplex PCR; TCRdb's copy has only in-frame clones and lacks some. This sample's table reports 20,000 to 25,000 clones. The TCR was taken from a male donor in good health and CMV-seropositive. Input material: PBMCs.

As DNA, the CDR3 is TGTGCCAGCAGTTCCCTTCCCGGGGAGCTGTTTTTT. It yields the protein CASSSLPGELFF. The gene calls are TRBV6-5 and TRBJ2-2; D unclear. The CDR3 sequence is 12 residues long. V gave up 4 bases and J gave up 6 bases, with 6 bases separating them. Germline V gene sequence: CDR1 MNHEY, CDR2 SVGAGI.